This T cell receptor (beta chain) was obtained from a study of long-term antiretroviral therapy in people with HIV. This clone was counted between two and nine times. Running of the v3.0 immunoSEQ assay took place at survey level. Libraries were prepared by immunoSEQ multiplex PCR; TCRdb keeps only in-frame clonotypes and omits some of them. This sample has 15,000 to 20,000 clones, with roughly 79% found just once. CDR3 length: 14 amino acids. Trimming at V came to 5 bases and at J to 3 bases, leaving 6 bases not matched to a gene. Germline-derived CDR1 and CDR2 are SGHTA and FQGNSA. The United States was where all participants with HIV were treated.

This sample comprised unsorted PBMCs, obtained 2.3 years after starting antiretroviral therapy. This chain links TRBV7-2 with TRBJ2-7; TRBD1 agrees at 8 bases. The receptor was isolated from a woman in her 40s with HIV. CDR3: CASSDGQGNYEQYF. CDR3 coding DNA: TGTGCCAGCAGCGACGGACAGGGAAACTACGAGCAGTACTTC.